These 19 T cell receptor beta chains were sequenced from one sample in a study of shared clonotypes between healthy human individuals. Using immunoSEQ multiplex PCR, the repertoire was profiled, and TCRdb retains in-frame clones only, with some absent. The sample has roughly 1 million clones, 70% to 80% seen once. The sequenced sample was memory CD4+ T cells from PBMCs. The subset was: CD45RA-negative fraction. The receptors were gathered from a man between 18 and 29 years old in good health. Some clones in this sample may be carry-over from other donors' samples.

This clone appeared a single time. J is TRBJ2-2 and V is TRBV7-2; tentatively, D is TRBD1 (7 bases). The CDR3 extends over 17 amino acids. Germline values: CDR1 SGHTA, CDR2 FQGNSA. V shed 0 bases and J shed 5 bases, with 16 bases lying between them. The CDR3 spells CASSLAFDRAGTGELFF. CDR3 coding DNA: TGTGCCAGCAGCTTAGCATTTGACAGGGCGGGGACCGGGGAGCTGTTTTTT.

The J gene is TRBJ2-7, the V gene TRBV10-2, with D perhaps being TRBD1 or TRBD2 (5 bases each). CDR1 and CDR2 (germline): WSHSY, SAAADI. Trimming took off 6 bases at V and 2 bases at J, with 14 bases between the two ends. This CDR3 has 14 amino acids. CDR3 amino acids: CASSLGLGAYEQYF. Here the CDR3 DNA reads TGCGCCAGCAGCCTAGGCCTGGGGGCCTACGAGCAGTACTTC.

This clone was detected only once. V gene TRBV7-8 combines with J gene TRBJ2-7; no reliable D call. Trimming removed 3 bases at V and 2 bases at J, with 11 bases between. Per germline, CDR1 SGHVS and CDR2 FQNEAQ. This CDR3 is built from 14 residues. The CDR3: CASSLSSVAYEQYF. The DNA for the CDR3 is TGTGCCAGCAGCTTGAGTTCCGTAGCCTACGAGCAGTACTTC.

This rearrangement joins TRBV7-9 to TRBJ1-5; D gene unclear. Per germline, CDR1 SEHNR and CDR2 FQNEAQ (reference sequence). The CDR3 loop spans 13 amino acids. V was cut by 1 base and J by 9 bases, with 10 bases left in between. The CDR3 protein is CASSLGGDRPQHF. In DNA form, the CDR3 reads TGTGCCAGCAGCTTAGGTGGGGATCGGCCCCAGCATTTT. Full variable domain (missing parts from reference TRBV7-9 and TRBJ1-5): DTGVSQNPRHKITKRGQNVTFRCDPISEHNRLYWYRQTLGQGPEFLTYFQNEAQLEKSRLLSDRFSAERPKGSFSTLEIQRTEQGDSAMYLCASSLGGDRPQHFGDGTRLSIL.

The chain couples TRBV6-5 to TRBJ1-2; D may be TRBD1 (5 bases). Trimming pared 2 bases from V and 3 bases from J, leaving 10 bases between. The germline CDR1 and CDR2 sequences are MNHEY and SVGAGI. The CDR3 consists of 14 residues. The chain's CDR3 is CASSYERGYYGYTF. In nucleotides, the CDR3 is TGTGCCAGCAGTTACGAGCGGGGCTACTATGGCTACACCTTC.

The gene calls are TRBV28 and TRBJ1-2, with 7 bases identical to TRBD1. Germline V gives CDR1 MDHEN, CDR2 SYDVKM. J was trimmed by 5 bases and V by 8 bases; bases with no gene match: 8. The CDR3 sequence is 13 residues long. The CDR3 nucleotides are TGTGCCAGCGGGCGGGACAGCTTATATGGCTACACCTTC. Protein sequence: CASGRDSLYGYTF.

Concerning this clone: At the DNA level, this CDR3 is encoded by other sequences in the same sample as well. This chain uses TRBV2 with TRBJ2-7, with a possible D match to TRBD1 (5 bases). The germline V gene encodes CDR1 SNHLY and CDR2 FYNNEI. Trimming stripped 6 bases from V and 3 bases from J, with 9 bases between. The CDR3 is 12 amino acids. Written as DNA, the CDR3 is TGTGCCAGCAGGGACGACAGCTACGAGCAGTACTTC. Translation gives CASRDDSYEQYF. The whole variable domain, remainder taken from reference TRBV2 and TRBJ2-7, is EPEVTQTPSHQVTQMGQEVILRCVPISNHLYFYWYRQILGQKVEFLVSFYNNEISEKSEIFDDQFSVERPDGSNFTLKIRSTKLEDSAMYFCASRDDSYEQYFGPGTRLTVT.

This clone showed up just a few times. This rearrangement joins TRBV25-1 to TRBJ2-3; 9 positions agree with TRBD1. The CDR3 is made up of 14 amino acids. Germline CDR1 is MGHDK and CDR2 is SYGVNS. V shed 6 bases, J shed 6 bases, and the junction held 7 bases outside the gene matches. CDR3 bases: TGTGCCAGCAGCGGGACAGGGTATATTGATACGCAGTATTTT. Encoded protein: CASSGTGYIDTQYF.

The J gene is TRBJ2-7, the V gene TRBV2, with 9 positions matching TRBD1. The CDR3 extends over 12 amino acids. Germline CDR1 and CDR2: SNHLY and FYNNEI. Unmatched junction bases numbered 6, after V lost 11 bases and J lost 4 bases. This CDR3 is CAGRQGEYEQYF. As DNA, the CDR3 is TGTGCCGGAAGACAGGGGGAGTACGAGCAGTACTTC.

This chain connects TRBV27 to TRBJ2-1; D uncertain. The CDR3 is 14 residues long. The V end lost 2 bases, the J end lost 0 bases, and 5 bases lay between the germline ends. CDR1 and CDR2 from the germline V gene are MNHEY and SMNVEV (reference sequence). The CDR3, as DNA: TGTGCCAGCAGTTTACAGAGCTCCTACAATGAGCAGTTCTTC. As protein: CASSLQSSYNEQFF.

The chain carries TRBV9 and TRBJ2-5, with TRBD2 matching 8 bases. V was pared by 3 bases and J by 4 bases, with 5 bases of the junction left unmatched. This CDR3 has 14 amino acids. Germline V gene sequence: CDR1 SGDLS, CDR2 YYNGEE. The CDR3 loop reads CASSAVGGAETQYF. The CDR3, as DNA: TGTGCCAGCAGCGCAGTCGGGGGGGCAGAGACCCAGTACTTC.

The sample holds one count of this clone. The rearrangement uses TRBV11-2 and TRBJ1-2; no reliable D call. Trimming removed 4 bases at V and 0 bases at J, with 12 bases between. The CDR3 covers 15 residues. CDR1 SGHAT and CDR2 FQNNGV come from the germline V gene. CDR3 region: CASSSPRAPNYGYTF. DNA for the CDR3: TGTGCCAGCAGCTCCCCGAGGGCGCCTAACTATGGCTACACCTTC.

This clone was found once. CDR3 protein: CSARLSETQYF. In nucleotides, the CDR3 is TGCAGCGCTAGACTGAGCGAGACCCAGTACTTC. The chain recombines TRBV29-1 with TRBJ2-5, with unresolved D. Trimming left V 7 bases short and J 5 bases short, with 11 bases between. The germline CDR1 and CDR2 sequences are SQVTM and ANQGSEA. The CDR3 spans 11 residues. Variable domain in full (rest from reference TRBV29-1 and TRBJ2-5): SAVISQKPSRDICQRGTSLTIQCQVDSQVTMMFWYRQQPGQSLTLIATANQGSEATYESGFVIDKFPISRPNLTFSTLTVSNMSPEDSSIYLCSARLSETQYFGPGTRLLVL.

This clone was seen more than once but under ten times. The rearrangement uses TRBV6-1 and TRBJ2-7; no clear D. V was trimmed by 5 bases and J by 0 bases, leaving 8 bases between them. Germline V gene lookup returns CDR1 MNHNS and CDR2 SASEGT. The CDR3 contains 13 residues. The CDR3 spells CASSPPSSYEQYF. In DNA, the CDR3 is TGTGCCAGCAGTCCCCCTAGCTCCTACGAGCAGTACTTC.

Written as DNA, the CDR3 is TGTGCCAGCAGCCCTCGGAAGGGGGCCCACAATGAGCAGTTCTTC. Translated: CASSPRKGAHNEQFF. This rearrangement joins TRBV7-9 to TRBJ2-1, with 7 bases lining up with TRBD1. The CDR3 consists of 15 residues. Trimming took 5 bases from V and 5 from J; bases not matched to a gene: 9. Germline CDR1 and CDR2: SEHNR and FQNEAQ (reference sequence).

This clone was seen ten or more times. The identical CDR3 is also encoded by other nucleotide sequences in the sample. This chain joins TRBV27 and TRBJ2-7; tentatively, D is TRBD2 (7 bases). In germline, CDR1 is MNHEY, CDR2 SMNVEV (reference sequence). This CDR3 has 13 amino acids. V lost 3 bases and J 3 bases, leaving 9 bases between the germline ends. CDR3 residues: CASSLGGLYEQYF. The CDR3 nucleotides read TGTGCCAGCAGTTTGGGGGGGCTCTACGAGCAGTACTTC.

The chain recombines TRBV5-8 with TRBJ2-5; perhaps TRBD1 as D (6 bases). Germline CDR1 is SGHTS and CDR2 is YDEGEE. The CDR3 consists of 14 residues. The V end was cut by 7 bases, the J end by 3 bases, with 16 bases between. Here the CDR3 DNA reads TGTGCCAGCGTGAGGTATTCAGGGGAAGAGACCCAGTACTTC. It encodes CASVRYSGEETQYF.

The genes are TRBV5-4 and TRBJ2-3; 13 nucleotides line up with TRBD2. V lost 5 bases, J lost 8 bases, and 11 bases stayed unmatched. The CDR3 extends over 16 amino acids. The germline V gene has CDR1 SGHNT and CDR2 YYREEE (reference sequence). The CDR3 is CASSHRTSGRGGTQYF. CDR3 DNA: TGTGCCAGCAGTCATAGGACTAGCGGGAGAGGGGGTACGCAGTATTTT.

In its sample, this clone was seen many times. This sequence joins TRBV4-1 and TRBJ1-2, with TRBD1 matching over 7 bases. The V segment lost 2 bases and the J segment 5 bases; nucleotides outside the gene matches: 5. CDR1 is MGHRA and CDR2 is YSYEKL in the germline V gene. The CDR3 is 14 residues long. The CDR3 loop reads CASSQTGTAYGYTF. CDR3 nucleotide sequence: TGCGCCAGCAGCCAAACAGGGACAGCTTATGGCTACACCTTC.